The clone carrying this T cell receptor (beta chain) was recorded a few times. This specimen belongs to a study of sequential checkpoint blockade in melanoma. This CDR3 comprises 14 residues. Trimming took 4 bases from V and 5 from J; bases not matched to a gene: 4. Germline-derived CDR1 and CDR2 are MDHEN and SYDVKM. Described treatment: randomized to nivolumab then ipilimumab (arm A) or the reverse (arm B). This table comes from immunoSEQ multiplex PCR, and its TCRdb copy is limited to in-frame clones, with some not included. In the table there are 9,000 to 9,500 clones, 25% to 30% of which are singletons.

This specimen was tumor tissue (inferred from file names), taken from a patient given nivolumab and ipilimumab in sequence. The chain employs TRBV28 and TRBJ2-7; 11 nucleotides match TRBD1. This sequence originates from a human donor with melanoma. The CDR3 nucleotides read TGTGCCAGCAGTTCCCCGGGACAGGGGGACGAGCAGTACGTC. It codes for CASSSPGQGDEQYV.